The rows below give T cell receptor beta chains drawn from one sample of a study of T cell changes during pregnancy in multiple sclerosis. Repertoires were generated with immunoSEQ multiplex PCR, while TCRdb's copy carries only in-frame clones and drops some. The table lists about 32,000 clones, roughly 89% of them singletons, with 0.6% to 0.9% in the top ten. The sample here was CD4+ T cells from peripheral blood mononuclear cells, taken after pregnancy. These receptors were obtained from a female donor in good health, enrolled as a control in a pregnancy study. Each CDR3 is given with its conserved first and last residue. A D gene is named only where the DNA matches it firmly. Clone size is not always given. Where it is, it says once, few, many or a class for expanded clones.

>15|TRBV19|TRBD1|TRBJ2-7|NA
CASSKEQGATYEQYF
TGTGCCAGTAGTAAAGAACAGGGGGCAACCTACGAGCAGTACTTC
>15|TRBV6-1|TRBD1|TRBJ1-2|NA
CASSEVRQGRNGYTF
TGTGCCAGCAGTGAAGTCCGACAGGGGAGGAATGGCTACACCTTC
>16|TRBV11-2|NA|TRBJ1-3|NA
CASSSSSGSWANTIYF
TGTGCCAGCAGCTCCTCTTCCGGCTCGTGGGCGAACACCATATATTTT
>15|TRBV6-1|NA|TRBJ1-1|NA
CASSVGPTGNTEAFF
TGTGCCAGCAGTGTGGGCCCCACAGGGAACACTGAAGCTTTCTTT
>15|TRBV28|TRBD1|TRBJ1-5|NA
CASSTGGIGNQPQHF
TGTGCCAGCAGCACAGGGGGGATAGGCAATCAGCCCCAGCATTTT
>14|TRBV9|TRBD2|TRBJ2-7|NA
CASSVGAGAYEQYF
TGTGCCAGCAGCGTAGGTGCGGGGGCCTACGAGCAGTACTTC
>15|TRBV6-5|NA|TRBJ2-1|NA
CASSFFGRGYNEQFF
TGTGCCAGCAGTTTTTTCGGAAGAGGGTACAATGAGCAGTTCTTC
>14|TRBV2|TRBD1|TRBJ1-6|once
CASSGQGNVSPLHF
TGTGCCAGCAGCGGACAGGGTAACGTTTCACCCCTCCACTTT
>15|TRBV21-1|NA|TRBJ2-2|once
CASSRPGTSIGELFF
TGTGCCAGCAGCCGTCCCGGGACTAGTATCGGGGAGCTGTTTTTT
>15|TRBV7-2|TRBD1|TRBJ2-1|NA
CASSLGTGRYNEQFF
TGTGCCAGCAGCCTCGGGACAGGGCGCTACAATGAGCAGTTCTTC
>15|TRBV13|NA|TRBJ2-7|NA
CASSLVQGNIGEQYF
TGTGCCAGCAGCTTAGTGCAGGGTAATATTGGCGAGCAGTACTTC
>16|TRBV19|NA|TRBJ1-5|NA
CASTPVGAGSNQPQHF
TGTGCCAGTACCCCCGTGGGAGCAGGTAGCAATCAGCCCCAGCATTTT
>13|TRBV2|NA|TRBJ2-5|NA
CASSENKQETQYF
TGTGCCAGCAGTGAGAACAAGCAAGAGACCCAGTACTTC
>11|TRBV20-1|TRBD2|TRBJ2-1|once
CSAGRADEQFF
TGCAGTGCAGGGAGGGCCGATGAGCAGTTCTTC
>15|TRBV27|TRBD1|TRBJ1-6|NA
CASSRGTGGNSPLHF
TGTGCCAGCAGCCGAGGGACAGGGGGGAATTCACCCCTCCACTTT
>15|TRBV19|NA|TRBJ2-4|medium-sized
CASRGTDLAKNIQYF
TGTGCCAGTAGGGGTACAGACCTAGCCAAAAACATTCAGTACTTC
>15|TRBV5-4|TRBD1|TRBJ1-2|NA
CASSPRTGGDYGYTF
TGTGCCAGCAGCCCGAGGACAGGGGGGGATTATGGCTACACCTTC
>15|TRBV9|NA|TRBJ1-3|NA
CASSVYGISGNTIYF
TGTGCCAGCAGCGTCTACGGTATCTCTGGAAACACCATATATTTT
>13|TRBV10-3|NA|TRBJ1-2|NA
CAISESTAGGYTF
TGTGCCATCAGTGAGTCGACAGCCGGTGGCTACACCTTC
>12|TRBV18|TRBD1|TRBJ1-2|once
CASSPDRGGYTF
TGTGCCAGCTCACCGGACAGGGGCGGCTACACCTTC
>15|TRBV6-1|NA|TRBJ1-5|once
CASSEEELNNQPQHF
TGTGCCAGCAGTGAGGAGGAACTGAACAATCAGCCCCAGCATTTT
>16|TRBV4-2|TRBD1|TRBJ2-7|NA
CASSQDGQGLSYEQYF
TGTGCCAGCAGCCAAGACGGACAGGGCCTGAGCTACGAGCAGTACTTC
>12|TRBV28|NA|TRBJ1-1|NA
CASRSQGLPTFF
TGTGCCAGCAGGTCTCAGGGTCTGCCAACTTTCTTT
>16|TRBV19|TRBD1|TRBJ1-2|NA
CASSLLGQAMGDGYTF
TGTGCCAGTAGTCTCCTTGGACAGGCCATGGGGGATGGCTACACCTTC
>17|TRBV4-3|TRBD1|TRBJ2-1|NA
CASSQAGQGDVYNEQFF
TGCGCCAGCAGCCAGGCCGGACAGGGGGATGTCTACAATGAGCAGTTCTTC
>15|TRBV28|TRBD1|TRBJ1-1|NA
CASAGLGQGNTEAFF
TGTGCCAGCGCGGGTTTGGGACAGGGGAACACTGAAGCTTTCTTT
>14|TRBV7-7|NA|TRBJ2-5|NA
CASSLGAGQETQYF
TGTGCTAGCAGCTTAGGGGCAGGCCAGGAGACCCAGTACTTC
>15|TRBV7-6|TRBD1|TRBJ1-4|NA
CASSGIQGADEKLFF
TGTGCCAGCAGCGGTATACAGGGGGCGGATGAAAAACTGTTTTTT
>15|TRBV5-1|TRBD1|TRBJ1-6|NA
CASSRRDRGLSPLHF
TGCGCCAGCAGCCGCCGGGACAGGGGGCTTTCACCCCTCCACTTT
>17|TRBV6-1|TRBD2|TRBJ2-3|NA
CASSEEPAGLLGDTQYF
TGTGCCAGCAGTGAAGAGCCAGCGGGGCTTCTGGGGGATACGCAGTATTTT
>14|TRBV5-1|NA|TRBJ2-3|NA
CASSLATASDTQYF
TGCGCCAGCAGCTTGGCGACAGCCTCAGATACGCAGTATTTT